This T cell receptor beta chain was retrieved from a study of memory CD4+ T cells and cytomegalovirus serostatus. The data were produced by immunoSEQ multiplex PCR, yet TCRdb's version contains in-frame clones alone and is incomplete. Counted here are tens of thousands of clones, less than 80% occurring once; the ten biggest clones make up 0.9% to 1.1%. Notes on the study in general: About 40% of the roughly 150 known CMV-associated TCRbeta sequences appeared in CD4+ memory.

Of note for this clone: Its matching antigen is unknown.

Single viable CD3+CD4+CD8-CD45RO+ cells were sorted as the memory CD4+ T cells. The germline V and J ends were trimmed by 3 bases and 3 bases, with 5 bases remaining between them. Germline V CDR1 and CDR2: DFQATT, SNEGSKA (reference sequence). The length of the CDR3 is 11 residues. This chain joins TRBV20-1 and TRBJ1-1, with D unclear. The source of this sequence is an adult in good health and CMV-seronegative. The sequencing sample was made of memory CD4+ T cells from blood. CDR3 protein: CSARKYTEAFF. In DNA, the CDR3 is TGCAGTGCTAGGAAATACACTGAAGCTTTCTTT.